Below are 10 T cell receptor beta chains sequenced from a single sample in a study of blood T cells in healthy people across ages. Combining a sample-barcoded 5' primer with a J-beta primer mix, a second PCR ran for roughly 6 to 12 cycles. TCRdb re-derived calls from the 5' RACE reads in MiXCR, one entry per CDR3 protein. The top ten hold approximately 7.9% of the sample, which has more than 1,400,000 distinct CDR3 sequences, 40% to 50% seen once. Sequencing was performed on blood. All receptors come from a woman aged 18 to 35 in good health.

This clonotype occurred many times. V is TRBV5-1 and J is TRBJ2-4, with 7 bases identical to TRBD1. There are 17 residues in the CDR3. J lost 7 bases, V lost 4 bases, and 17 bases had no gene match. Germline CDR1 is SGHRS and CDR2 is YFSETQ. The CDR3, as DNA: TGCGCCAGCAGCGACCCCGAAAATACAGGGGCTGGGAACATTCAGTACTTC. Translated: CASSDPENTGAGNIQYF.

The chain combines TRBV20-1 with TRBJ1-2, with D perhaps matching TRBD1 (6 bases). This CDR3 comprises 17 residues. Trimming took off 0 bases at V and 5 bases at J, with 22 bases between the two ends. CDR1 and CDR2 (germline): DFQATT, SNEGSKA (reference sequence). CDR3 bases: TGCAGTGCTAGAGATCAGGGGCCCGGCCGAAGGGGTTATGGCTACACCTTC. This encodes CSARDQGPGRRGYGYTF.

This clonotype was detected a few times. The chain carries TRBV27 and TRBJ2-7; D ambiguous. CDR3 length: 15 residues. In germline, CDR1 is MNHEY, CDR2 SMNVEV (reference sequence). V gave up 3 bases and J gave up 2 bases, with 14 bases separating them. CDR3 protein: CASSFGLNGPYEQYF. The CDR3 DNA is TGTGCCAGCAGTTTCGGCTTGAATGGGCCCTACGAGCAGTACTTC.

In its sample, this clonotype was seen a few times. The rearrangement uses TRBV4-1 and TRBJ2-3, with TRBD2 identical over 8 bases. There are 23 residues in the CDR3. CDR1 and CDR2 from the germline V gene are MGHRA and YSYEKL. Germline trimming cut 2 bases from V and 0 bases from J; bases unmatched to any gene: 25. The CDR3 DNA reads TGCGCCAGCAGCCAACCTATGGCCCCCCCCTCTGCGGGGGGCAAAACTAGCACAGATACGCAGTATTTT. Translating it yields CASSQPMAPPSAGGKTSTDTQYF.

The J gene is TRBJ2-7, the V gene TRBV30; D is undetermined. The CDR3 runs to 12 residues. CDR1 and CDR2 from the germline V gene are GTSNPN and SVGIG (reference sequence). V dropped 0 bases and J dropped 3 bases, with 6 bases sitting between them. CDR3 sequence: CAWSVQFYEQYF. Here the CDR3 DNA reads TGTGCCTGGAGTGTCCAATTCTACGAGCAGTACTTC.

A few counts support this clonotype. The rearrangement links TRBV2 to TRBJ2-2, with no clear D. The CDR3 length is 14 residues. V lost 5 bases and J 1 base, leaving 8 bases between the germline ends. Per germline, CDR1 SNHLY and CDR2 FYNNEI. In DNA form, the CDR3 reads TGTGCCAGCAGTCTGTGGCGGAACACCGGGGAGCTGTTTTTT. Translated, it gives CASSLWRNTGELFF.

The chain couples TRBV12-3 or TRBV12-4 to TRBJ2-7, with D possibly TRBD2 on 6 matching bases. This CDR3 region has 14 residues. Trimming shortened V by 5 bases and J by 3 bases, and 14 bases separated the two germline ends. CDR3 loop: CASSPPTRSYEQYF. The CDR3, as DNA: TGTGCCAGCAGTCCGCCGACTAGAAGCTACGAGCAGTACTTC.

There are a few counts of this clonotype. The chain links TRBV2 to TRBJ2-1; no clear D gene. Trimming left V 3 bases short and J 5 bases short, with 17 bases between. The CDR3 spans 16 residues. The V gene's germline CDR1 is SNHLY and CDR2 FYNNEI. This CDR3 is CASSDLSRAGHNEQFF. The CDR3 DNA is TGTGCCAGCAGTGATCTCTCCCGCGCAGGCCACAATGAGCAGTTCTTC.

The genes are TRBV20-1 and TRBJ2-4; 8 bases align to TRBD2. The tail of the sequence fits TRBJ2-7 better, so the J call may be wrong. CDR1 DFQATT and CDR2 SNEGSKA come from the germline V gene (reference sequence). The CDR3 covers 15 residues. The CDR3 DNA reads TGCAGTGCTAGGGGCCCTACGGGAGGGTTTTACGAGCAGTACTTC. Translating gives CSARGPTGGFYEQYF.

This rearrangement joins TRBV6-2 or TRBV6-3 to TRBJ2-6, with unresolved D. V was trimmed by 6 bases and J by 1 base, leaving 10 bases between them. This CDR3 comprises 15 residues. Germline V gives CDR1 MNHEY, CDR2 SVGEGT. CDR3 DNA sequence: TGTGCCAGCAGCCTTCTGAGATCTGGGGCCAACGTCCTGACTTTC. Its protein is CASSLLRSGANVLTF.